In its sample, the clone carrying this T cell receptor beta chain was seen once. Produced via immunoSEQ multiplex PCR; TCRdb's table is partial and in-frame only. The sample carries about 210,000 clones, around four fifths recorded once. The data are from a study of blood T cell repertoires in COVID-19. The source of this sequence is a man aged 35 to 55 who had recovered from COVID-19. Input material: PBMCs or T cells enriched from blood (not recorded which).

The CDR3 nucleotides read TGTGCCAGCAGCCCCCGGGACAGTCGGTCTGAAGCTTTCTTT. Translating it yields CASSPRDSRSEAFF. This chain connects TRBV7-3 to TRBJ1-1; TRBD1 matches at 7 bases. Germline values: CDR1 SGHTA, CDR2 FQGTGA. The junction had 9 bases not matched to a gene; V was cut back by 5 bases and J by 6 bases. This CDR3 has 14 amino acids.